This T cell receptor (beta chain) was sequenced in a study of T cell responses to AZD1222 COVID-19 vaccine. Findings and caveats of the study: Baseline seropositivity characterized only six or seven AZD1222 recipients. The peak T cell response came first, and repertoires were sampled only after it. Among the donors, most were white British and more were female, and clonal diversity was possibly underestimated.

The CDR3 loop spans 14 amino acids. Germline trimming cut 3 bases from V and 3 bases from J; bases unmatched to any gene: 3. CDR1 and CDR2 from the germline V gene are SGHTA and FQGNSA. As concerns this clone: Antigen specificity is unknown.

Sequencing used immunoSEQ multiplex PCR; TCRdb keeps in-frame clones, though not all of them. Here the sample spans around 50,000 clones, 86% being singletons. The chain combines TRBV7-2 with TRBJ2-7; 9 bases fit TRBD1. This clonotype was sampled from an adult who received the AZD1222 COVID-19 vaccine. The sample consisted of peripheral blood, taken 28 days after the second AZD1222 dose. CDR3: CASSLGQGFYEQYF. The DNA of the CDR3 is TGTGCCAGCAGCTTGGGACAGGGCTTCTACGAGCAGTACTTC.